A single sample is the source of the 21 T cell receptor beta chains below, sequenced in a study of cytomegalovirus exposure and HLA in healthy donors. PCR was performed using 60 Vbeta and 13 Jbeta primers. Data came from immunoSEQ multiplex PCR; TCRdb stores just in-frame clones and leaves some out. Of approximately 180,000 clones in the sample, approximately 82% were seen once. Material for sequencing was PBMCs. The receptors stem from a woman aged 18-29 years in good health and CMV-seronegative.

The V call is TRBV11-2, the J call TRBJ2-1; 7 nucleotides agree with TRBD2. Germline-derived CDR1 and CDR2 are SGHAT and FQNNGV. The CDR3 is 16 residues long. J lost 5 bases, V lost 5 bases, and 12 bases had no gene match. The CDR3 bases are TGTGCCAGCAGCCCGGGGTACGGACTAGACGACAATGAGCAGTTCTTC. It codes for CASSPGYGLDDNEQFF.

This clone was seen more than once but under ten times. The chain combines TRBV4-3 with TRBJ1-2, with a possible D match to TRBD1 (5 bases). V lost 0 bases to trimming and J lost 2 bases, with 13 bases between them. This CDR3 region has 16 residues. Germline lookup yields CDR1 LGHNA and CDR2 YSLEER. DNA for the CDR3: TGCGCCAGCAGCCAAGATGGCGGACATCCGAACTATGGCTACACCTTC. It yields the protein CASSQDGGHPNYGYTF.

This clone was counted only a few times. V usage is TRBV2 and J usage is TRBJ2-3; D is perhaps TRBD2 (7 bases). The germline gives CDR1 SNHLY, CDR2 FYNNEI. Trimming cost V 6 bases and J 0 bases, with 13 bases left between them. CDR3 length: 15 amino acids. The CDR3 DNA follows: TGTGCCAGCAGGGGGGCGGGAGTGAGCACAGATACGCAGTATTTT. It yields the protein CASRGAGVSTDTQYF.

CDR3 loop: CASSVEGASTDTQYF. The CDR3 nucleotides are TGTGCCAGCAGCGTAGAGGGGGCTAGCACAGATACGCAGTATTTT. The chain combines TRBV9 with TRBJ2-3, with 7 bases identical to TRBD1. V lost 0 bases, J lost 0 bases, and 1 base stayed unmatched. CDR3 size: 15 residues. Per the germline V gene, CDR1 is SGDLS and CDR2 is YYNGEE.

The V and J genes are TRBV19 and TRBJ2-1; 11 positions agree with TRBD2. Germline loops: CDR1 LNHDA, CDR2 SQIVND (reference sequence). V shed 0 bases and J 4 bases; nucleotides not matched to a gene: 2. This CDR3 spans 16 amino acids. CDR3 nucleotide sequence: TGTGCCAGTAGTATAGATAGCGGGGGGGGTTACAATGAGCAGTTCTTC. It yields the protein CASSIDSGGGYNEQFF. Together with reference TRBV19 and TRBJ2-1, the CDR3 gives the full variable domain: DGGITQSPKYLFRKEGQNVTLSCEQNLNHDAMYWYRQDPGQGLRLIYYSQIVNDFQKGDIAEGYSVSREKKESFPLTVTSAQKNPTAFYLCASSIDSGGGYNEQFFGPGTRLTVL.

The chain couples TRBV7-9 to TRBJ2-4; no clear D gene. The CDR3 covers 18 residues. CDR1 is SEHNR, CDR2 FQNEAQ, per germline (reference sequence). Trimming took off 5 bases at V and 0 bases at J, with 20 bases between the two ends. The CDR3: CASSPGSTAGLAKNIQYF. The CDR3 DNA reads as TGTGCCAGCAGCCCAGGTTCGACCGCAGGATTAGCCAAAAACATTCAGTACTTC.

This clone was counted a few times. This chain links TRBV6-1 with TRBJ2-7; 9 bases agree with TRBD2. Germline loops: CDR1 MNHNS, CDR2 SASEGT. Unmatched junction bases numbered 4, after V lost 3 bases and J lost 4 bases. The CDR3 is 14 residues long. The CDR3 spells CASSDRAGGYEQYV. The CDR3, as DNA: TGTGCCAGCAGTGATAGGGCGGGAGGGTACGAGCAGTACGTC.

The chain couples TRBV30 to TRBJ2-2; 11 nucleotides align to TRBD2. CDR3 length: 15 amino acids. The J segment lost 3 bases and the V segment lost 4 bases, leaving 4 bases of the junction unmatched. Germline CDR1 and CDR2: GTSNPN and SVGIG (reference sequence). The CDR3 loop is CAWNLAGGYTGELFF. CDR3 DNA sequence: TGTGCCTGGAACCTAGCGGGAGGCTACACCGGGGAGCTGTTTTTT.

This clone was observed a handful of times. The V and J genes are TRBV5-1 and TRBJ2-7, with 7 positions matching TRBD1. This CDR3 spans 15 amino acids. V lost 1 base and J lost 1; bases outside the gene matches: 5. Germline V CDR1 and CDR2: SGHRS, YFSETQ. The CDR3 sequence: CASSLRTGTSYEQYF. The DNA of the CDR3 is TGCGCCAGCAGCTTGAGGACAGGAACGTCCTACGAGCAGTACTTC. The full variable domain, completed using reference TRBV5-1 and TRBJ2-7, is KAGVTQTPRYLIKTRGQQVTLSCSPISGHRSVSWYQQTPGQGLQFLFEYFSETQRNKGNFPGRFSGRQFSNSRSEMNVSTLELGDSALYLCASSLRTGTSYEQYFGPGTRLTVT.

This clone was detected only a few times. The rearrangement links TRBV6-1 to TRBJ1-5; D is possibly TRBD1 (5 bases). V lost 2 bases and J 5 bases, leaving 19 bases between the germline ends. Germline-derived CDR1 and CDR2 are MNHNS and SASEGT. The CDR3 contains 17 residues. CDR3 sequence reads: CASSELWGQSPDQPQHF. Written as DNA, the CDR3 is TGTGCCAGCAGTGAACTTTGGGGCCAAAGTCCGGATCAGCCCCAGCATTTT.

Details on this clone: The sample contains more than one DNA sequence encoding this CDR3. The V and J genes are TRBV15 and TRBJ1-5; tentatively, D is TRBD1 (6 bases). The CDR3 is made up of 15 amino acids. V was pared by 2 bases and J by 0 bases, with 8 bases between. Germline lookup yields CDR1 LNHNV and CDR2 YYDKDF (reference sequence). DNA of the CDR3: TGTGCCACCAGCAGAAGGGGGAATAGCAATCAGCCCCAGCATTTT. As protein: CATSRRGNSNQPQHF.

The chain has TRBV9 and TRBJ2-2; 10 bases map to TRBD2. The CDR3 loop spans 16 amino acids. V lost 4 bases, J lost 5 bases, and 8 bases stayed unmatched. Germline CDR1 and CDR2: SGDLS and YYNGEE. This CDR3 reads CASSSGLAASTGELFF. The CDR3 DNA reads TGTGCCAGCAGCTCTGGACTAGCGGCATCAACCGGGGAGCTGTTTTTT. Complete variable domain (other parts from reference TRBV9 and TRBJ2-2): DSGVTQTPKHLITATGQRVTLRCSPRSGDLSVYWYQQSLDQGLQFLIQYYNGEERAKGNILERFSAQQFPDLHSELNLSSLELGDSALYFCASSSGLAASTGELFFGEGSRLTVL.

This chain links TRBV19 with TRBJ2-2; possibly TRBD1 for D (6 bases). The CDR3 extends over 14 amino acids. Trimming removed 3 bases at V and 3 bases at J, with 8 bases between. Looked up from germline, CDR1 is LNHDA and CDR2 is SQIVND (reference sequence). This CDR3 reads CASSISGDTGELFF. DNA of the CDR3: TGTGCCAGTAGTATTTCAGGGGACACCGGGGAGCTGTTTTTT.

This clone occurred a few times. J is TRBJ2-7 and V is TRBV5-8, with 11 bases identical to TRBD1. The CDR3 contains 15 residues. The J segment lost 4 bases and the V segment lost 0 bases, leaving 3 bases of the junction unmatched. The germline V gene encodes CDR1 SGHTS and CDR2 YDEGEE. CDR3 nucleotides: TGTGCCAGCAGCTTGGTTGGGACAGGGGGTTACGAGCAGTACGTC. Its translation: CASSLVGTGGYEQYV.

The chain has TRBV7-9 and TRBJ2-5; the match to TRBD1 covers 7 bases. There are 14 residues in the CDR3. Germline values: CDR1 SEHNR, CDR2 FQNEAQ (reference sequence). The J segment lost 5 bases and the V segment lost 5 bases, leaving 8 bases of the junction unmatched. CDR3 residues: CASSNVVQGETQYF. Here the CDR3 DNA reads TGTGCCAGCAGCAACGTGGTACAGGGGGAGACCCAGTACTTC.

V and J are TRBV29-1 and TRBJ1-1, with 7 bases that match TRBD1. Germline V gives CDR1 SQVTM, CDR2 ANQGSEA. CDR3 length: 14 residues. Trimming at V came to 6 bases and at J to 3 bases, leaving 10 bases not matched to a gene. CDR3 loop: CSVVNRGLHTEAFF. The CDR3 DNA reads TGCAGCGTCGTCAACAGGGGTTTGCACACTGAAGCTTTCTTT.

The chain couples TRBV5-1 to TRBJ1-1; D unresolved. CDR3 length equals 15 residues. V lost 0 bases and J 0 bases, leaving 9 bases between the germline ends. Germline loops: CDR1 SGHRS, CDR2 YFSETQ. The CDR3 spells CASSLVGLMNTEAFF. The CDR3 DNA sequence: TGCGCCAGCAGCTTGGTCGGACTCATGAACACTGAAGCTTTCTTT.

V and J are TRBV15 and TRBJ2-5; 10 nucleotides agree with TRBD1. Matching the DNA end better, TRBJ2-7 makes the J call doubtful. The CDR3 is 15 residues long. The germline gives CDR1 LNHNV, CDR2 YYDKDF (reference sequence). CDR3 loop: CATSRDRGQGSEQYF. CDR3 nucleotide sequence: TGTGCCACCAGCAGAGATAGGGGACAGGGGAGCGAGCAGTACTTC.

The chain is built from TRBV28 and TRBJ2-3; 14 nucleotides align to TRBD2. V lost 6 bases to trimming and J lost 2 bases; unmatched junction nucleotides: 13. The germline V gene has CDR1 MDHEN and CDR2 SYDVKM. The CDR3 length is 19 residues. The CDR3 DNA follows: TGTGCCAGCAGCTCGAAGGGACTAGCGGGAGTGTGGGACACAGATACGCAGTATTTT. Translation: CASSSKGLAGVWDTDTQYF.

The genes are TRBV5-1 and TRBJ2-1; D might be TRBD1 (6 bases). Between the trimmed V and J ends, which lost 1 base and 1 base, there was a span of 9 bases. This CDR3 is 15 amino acids long. CDR1 is SGHRS, CDR2 YFSETQ, per germline. CDR3 sequence (DNA): TGCGCCAGCAGCTTGTTAACAGGGTCCTACAATGAGCAGTTCTTC. Its protein is CASSLLTGSYNEQFF.

Only a few counts were recorded for this clone. The chain has TRBV9 and TRBJ1-3, with 7 bases that match TRBD1. Trimming at V came to 1 base and at J to 2 bases, leaving 6 bases not matched to a gene. This CDR3 comprises 16 residues. CDR1 and CDR2 (germline): SGDLS, YYNGEE. The CDR3, as DNA: TGTGCCAGCAGCGTACCAGACAGGGAGGCTGGAAACACCATATATTTT. Protein product: CASSVPDREAGNTIYF.